This entry lists 20 T cell receptor beta chains sequenced from one sample in a study of cytomegalovirus exposure and HLA in healthy donors. The repertoire was sequenced with immunoSEQ multiplex PCR; TCRdb's copy has only in-frame clones and lacks some. This sample yields some 290,000 clones, of which roughly 86% are seen a single time; over 0.9% belongs to the top ten. Source material: PBMCs. The receptors derive from a man aged 25-45 years in good health and CMV-seronegative.

This clone was counted once. The chain links TRBV4-1 to TRBJ1-1; 7 nucleotides agree with TRBD1. This CDR3 region has 14 residues. With V trimmed by 4 bases and J by 10 bases, 12 bases remained unmatched. The V gene's germline CDR1 is MGHRA and CDR2 YSYEKL. The CDR3 here is CASSPRSWTGVAFF. CDR3 sequence (DNA): TGCGCCAGCAGCCCTCGAAGTTGGACAGGTGTAGCTTTCTTT.

The chain combines TRBV13 with TRBJ1-2; 8 bases are shared with TRBD1. The junction had 7 bases not matched to a gene; V was cut back by 5 bases and J by 5 bases. Germline CDR1 is PRHDT and CDR2 is FYEKMQ (reference sequence). The CDR3 has 14 amino acids. CDR3 protein: CASSRTGGGYGYTF. The CDR3 DNA follows: TGTGCCAGCAGCCGCACAGGGGGAGGGTATGGCTACACCTTC.

This clone was counted only a few times. V and J are TRBV9 and TRBJ1-6; TRBD1 might be the D (6 bases). CDR1 SGDLS and CDR2 YYNGEE come from the germline V gene. V was cut by 4 bases and J by 12 bases, with 14 bases left in between. This CDR3 has 13 residues. The CDR3 DNA follows: TGTGCCAGCAGCCCCACAGGGCTAGGACCCCTCCACTTT. Protein: CASSPTGLGPLHF. Looking up the rest from reference TRBV9 and TRBJ1-6 gives the full variable domain: DSGVTQTPKHLITATGQRVTLRCSPRSGDLSVYWYQQSLDQGLQFLIQYYNGEERAKGNILERFSAQQFPDLHSELNLSSLELGDSALYFCASSPTGLGPLHFGNGTRLTVT.

V gene TRBV11-2 combines with J gene TRBJ2-1; 10 bases are shared with TRBD2. CDR1 SGHAT and CDR2 FQNNGV come from the germline V gene. This CDR3 comprises 16 residues. Trimming took 1 base from V and 8 from J; bases not matched to a gene: 8. CDR3 sequence (DNA): TGTGCCAGCAGCTTAGGGTCTAGCGGGGGAGGCTATGAGCAGTTCTTC. Protein sequence: CASSLGSSGGGYEQFF.

The chain uses TRBV4-2 and TRBJ1-2; 9 bases line up with TRBD1. Germline-derived CDR1 and CDR2 are LGHNA and YNFKEQ. V shed 1 base, J shed 5 bases, and the junction held 8 bases outside the gene matches. The CDR3 totals 16 residues. For the CDR3, the DNA is TGTGCCAGCAGCCAAGGGGACAGGGCTTTCGTGTATGGCTACACCTTC. Protein product: CASSQGDRAFVYGYTF.

The gene calls are TRBV21-1 and TRBJ1-4; no check of the table's D call, TRBD1, against the DNA was made. TRBV21-1 is noted as a pseudogene. The CDR3 contains 16 residues. The CDR3 reads CASSNLYGTGFEKLFF. Written as DNA, the CDR3 is TGTGCCAGCAGCAATCTTTACGGGACAGGGTTCGAAAAACTGTTTTTT.

V is TRBV29-1 and J is TRBJ2-7; D possibly corresponds to TRBD1 (6 bases). The CDR3 consists of 16 residues. The germline V and J ends were trimmed by 3 bases and 0 bases, with 18 bases remaining between them. Looked up from germline, CDR1 is SQVTM and CDR2 is ANQGSEA. The CDR3 region is CSVEEADSGNSYEQYF. For the CDR3, the DNA is TGCAGCGTTGAGGAAGCGGACAGCGGTAACTCCTACGAGCAGTACTTC.

The chain employs TRBV5-5 and TRBJ2-3; D gene unclear. Germline-derived CDR1 and CDR2 are SGHKS and YYEKEE (reference sequence). Deletions cut 10 bases from V and 4 bases from J, with 19 bases between. The CDR3 sequence is 14 residues long. The CDR3 protein is CADLPADPPDTQYF. The CDR3 region has the DNA TGTGCCGACTTGCCAGCAGACCCCCCAGATACGCAGTATTTT.

This chain uses TRBV5-6 with TRBJ1-2; 8 nucleotides line up with TRBD1. V shed 4 bases, J shed 2 bases, and the junction held 16 bases outside the gene matches. Germline CDR1 and CDR2: SGHDT and YYEEEE. CDR3 length: 18 amino acids. CDR3 sequence reads: CASSGNRDRRSLNYGYTF. CDR3 nucleotide sequence: TGTGCCAGCAGCGGGAACCGGGACAGGAGATCCTTAAACTATGGCTACACCTTC.

The sample holds one count of this clone. This chain joins TRBV29-1 and TRBJ1-4, with TRBD1 identical over 9 bases. This CDR3 has 14 amino acids. V lost 7 bases to trimming and J lost 5 bases; unmatched junction nucleotides: 8. Germline-derived CDR1 and CDR2 are SQVTM and ANQGSEA. CDR3: CSAGQGNSNEKLFF. The DNA of the CDR3 is TGCAGCGCGGGACAGGGTAACTCAAATGAAAAACTGTTTTTT.

This clone was observed a handful of times. V and J are TRBV5-6 and TRBJ1-2, with TRBD1 as a possible D gene (6 bases). CDR3 length: 14 amino acids. Trimming pared 1 base from V and 1 base from J, leaving 8 bases between. The V gene's germline CDR1 is SGHDT and CDR2 YYEEEE. The chain's CDR3 is CASSLQGRNYGYTF. CDR3 coding DNA: TGTGCCAGCAGCTTGCAGGGGCGTAACTATGGCTACACCTTC.

The V and J genes are TRBV5-1 and TRBJ2-6; 9 nucleotides align to TRBD1. The CDR3 runs 21 residues. The J segment lost 10 bases and the V segment lost 1 base, leaving 24 bases of the junction unmatched. Looked up from germline, CDR1 is SGHRS and CDR2 is YFSETQ. The CDR3 coding sequence is TGCGCCAGCAGCTTGTCACGGAGGAACAGGGGGCTAGCGGAGGGAGAGAACGTCCTGACTTTC. Protein sequence: CASSLSRRNRGLAEGENVLTF.

This chain connects TRBV27 to TRBJ2-7, with a tentative D call TRBD1 (5 bases). V was clipped by 0 bases and J by 3 bases, with 15 bases between them. CDR1 MNHEY and CDR2 SMNVEV come from the germline V gene (reference sequence). CDR3 length: 16 amino acids. The DNA of the CDR3 is TGTGCCAGCAGTTTATCGGCAGGGTTATTTAACTACGAGCAGTACTTC. Encoded protein: CASSLSAGLFNYEQYF.

V and J are TRBV5-6 and TRBJ2-5; TRBD2 might be the D (5 bases). This CDR3 comprises 17 residues. The ends were cut back, 3 bases at V and 5 bases at J, with 23 bases in the middle. The germline V gene has CDR1 SGHDT and CDR2 YYEEEE. This chain's CDR3 is CASSSFPMRDGLETQYF. The CDR3 region has the DNA TGTGCCAGCAGCTCCTTCCCGATGAGGGATGGTTTGGAGACCCAGTACTTC.

The V gene is TRBV7-2, the J gene TRBJ2-3; 8 bases match TRBD1. CDR3 length: 14 amino acids. The V segment lost 3 bases and the J segment 9 bases; nucleotides outside the gene matches: 8. Per the germline V gene, CDR1 is SGHTA and CDR2 is FQGNSA. The CDR3 DNA sequence: TGTGCCAGCAGCTTCGACAGGGGAGGAGGCACGCAGTATTTT. Encoded protein: CASSFDRGGGTQYF.

This clone appeared once. This chain joins TRBV5-6 and TRBJ1-2; D possibly corresponds to TRBD1 (5 bases). Germline V lookup: CDR1 SGHDT, CDR2 YYEEEE. CDR3 length: 13 amino acids. V lost 0 bases and J lost 8, with 11 bases in between. The CDR3 DNA reads as TGTGCCAGCAGCTTGGTAGGGGCTGAGGGCTACACCTTC. It is translated as CASSLVGAEGYTF. Full variable domain (missing parts from reference TRBV5-6 and TRBJ1-2): DAGVTQSPTHLIKTRGQQVTLRCSPKSGHDTVSWYQQALGQGPQFIFQYYEEEERQRGNFPDRFSGHQFPNYSSELNVNALLLGDSALYLCASSLVGAEGYTFGSGTRLTVV.

This clone was seen just once. This chain joins TRBV13 and TRBJ1-4, with 7 bases aligning to TRBD1. Germline assignment: CDR1 PRHDT and CDR2 FYEKMQ (reference sequence). The CDR3 has 15 amino acids. The V and J ends lost 4 bases and 7 bases, in that order; junction bases with no gene match: 9. CDR3 bases: TGTGCCAGCAGCTCCCGAGGGGGCGGAGGTGAAAAACTGTTTTTT. Protein product: CASSSRGGGGEKLFF.

V gene TRBV5-4 combines with J gene TRBJ2-3; no definite D call. Germline V gene lookup returns CDR1 SGHNT and CDR2 YYREEE (reference sequence). The length of the CDR3 is 12 residues. Deletions cut 0 bases from V and 11 bases from J, with 10 bases between. This CDR3 reads CASSLAASQQYF. The CDR3 DNA is TGTGCCAGCAGCTTGGCTGCGTCCCAGCAGTATTTT. The full variable domain, completed using reference TRBV5-4 and TRBJ2-3, is ETGVTQSPTHLIKTRGQQVTLRCSSQSGHNTVSWYQQALGQGPQFIFQYYREEENGRGNFPPRFSGLQFPNYSSELNVNALELDDSALYLCASSLAASQQYFGPGTRLTVL.

The chain couples TRBV5-6 to TRBJ1-3; 10 positions match TRBD1. The CDR3 has 17 residues. The junction had 7 bases not matched to a gene; V was cut back by 1 base and J by 3 bases. Germline CDR1 and CDR2: SGHDT and YYEEEE. DNA for the CDR3: TGTGCCAGCAGCTTGCTACCCGGGACAGGGGATGGAAACACCATATATTTT. Translated: CASSLLPGTGDGNTIYF. The complete variable domain, with remaining parts taken from reference TRBV5-6 and TRBJ1-3, reads DAGVTQSPTHLIKTRGQQVTLRCSPKSGHDTVSWYQQALGQGPQFIFQYYEEEERQRGNFPDRFSGHQFPNYSSELNVNALLLGDSALYLCASSLLPGTGDGNTIYFGEGSWLTVV.

The chain joins TRBV11-2 to TRBJ2-7; 8 bases fit TRBD2. The CDR3 covers 16 residues. Trimming took 5 bases from V and 3 from J; bases not matched to a gene: 12. Germline V lookup: CDR1 SGHAT, CDR2 FQNNGV. CDR3 amino acids: CASSPTPGLAVYEQYF. The CDR3 DNA sequence: TGTGCCAGCAGCCCCACCCCCGGACTAGCCGTCTACGAGCAGTACTTC.